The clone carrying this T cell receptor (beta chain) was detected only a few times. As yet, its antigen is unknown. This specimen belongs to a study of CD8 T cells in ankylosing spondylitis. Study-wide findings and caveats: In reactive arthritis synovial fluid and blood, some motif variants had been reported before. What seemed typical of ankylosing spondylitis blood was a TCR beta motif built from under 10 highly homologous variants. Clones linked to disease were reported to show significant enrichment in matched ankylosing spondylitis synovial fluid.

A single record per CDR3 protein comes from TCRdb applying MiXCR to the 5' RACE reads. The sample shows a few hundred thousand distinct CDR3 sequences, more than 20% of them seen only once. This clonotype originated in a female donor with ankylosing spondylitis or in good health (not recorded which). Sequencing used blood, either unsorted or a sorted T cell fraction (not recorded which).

For the CDR3, the DNA is TGCAGCGTTGATGGTGGACAGGGGGGCTACGAGCAGTACTTC. It encodes CSVDGGQGGYEQYF. This sequence joins TRBV29-1 and TRBJ2-7; TRBD1 matches 10 bases. After removal of 3 bases from V and 3 bases from J, the junction contained 5 bases not matched to a gene. The germline V gene encodes CDR1 SQVTM and CDR2 ANQGSEA. There are 14 residues in the CDR3.